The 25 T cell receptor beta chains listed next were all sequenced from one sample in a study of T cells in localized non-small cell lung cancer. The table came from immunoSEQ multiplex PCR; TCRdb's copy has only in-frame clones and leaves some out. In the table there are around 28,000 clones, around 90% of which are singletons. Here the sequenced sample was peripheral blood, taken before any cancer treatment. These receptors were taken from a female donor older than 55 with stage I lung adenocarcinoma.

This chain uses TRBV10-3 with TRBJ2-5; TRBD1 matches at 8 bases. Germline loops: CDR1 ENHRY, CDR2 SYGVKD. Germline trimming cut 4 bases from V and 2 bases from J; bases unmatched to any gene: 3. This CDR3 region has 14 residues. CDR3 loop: CAISGTGRQETQYF. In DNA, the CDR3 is TGTGCCATCAGTGGGACAGGGCGACAAGAGACCCAGTACTTC.

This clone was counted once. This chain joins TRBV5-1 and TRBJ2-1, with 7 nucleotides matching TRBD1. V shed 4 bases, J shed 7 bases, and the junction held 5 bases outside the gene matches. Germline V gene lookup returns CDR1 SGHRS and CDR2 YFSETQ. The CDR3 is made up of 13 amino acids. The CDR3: CASSLTGLNEQFF. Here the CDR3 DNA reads TGCGCCAGCAGCCTGACAGGGTTGAATGAGCAGTTCTTC.

The CDR3 sequence is CASRTGTLGEQFF. Here the CDR3 DNA reads TGTGCCAGTAGGACCGGGACCTTAGGTGAGCAGTTCTTC. The chain joins TRBV19 to TRBJ2-1, with D perhaps TRBD1 or TRBD2 (5 bases each). The CDR3 is 13 amino acids. The germline gives CDR1 LNHDA, CDR2 SQIVND (reference sequence). Trimming took off 6 bases at V and 9 bases at J, with 15 bases between the two ends. The entire variable domain, with the rest obtained from reference TRBV19 and TRBJ2-1, is as follows: DGGITQSPKYLFRKEGQNVTLSCEQNLNHDAMYWYRQDPGQGLRLIYYSQIVNDFQKGDIAEGYSVSREKKESFPLTVTSAQKNPTAFYLCASRTGTLGEQFFGPGTRLTVL.

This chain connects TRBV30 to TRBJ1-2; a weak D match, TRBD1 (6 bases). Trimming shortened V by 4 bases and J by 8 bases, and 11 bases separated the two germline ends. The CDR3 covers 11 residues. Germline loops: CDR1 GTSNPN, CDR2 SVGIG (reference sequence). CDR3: CAWTSGVGYTF. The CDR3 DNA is TGTGCCTGGACCTCAGGGGTCGGCTACACCTTC.

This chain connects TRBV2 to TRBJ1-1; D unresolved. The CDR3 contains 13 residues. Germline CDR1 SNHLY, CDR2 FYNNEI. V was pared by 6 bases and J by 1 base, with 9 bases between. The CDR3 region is CASSQERNTEAFF. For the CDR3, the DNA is TGTGCCAGCAGCCAGGAAAGGAACACTGAAGCTTTCTTT.

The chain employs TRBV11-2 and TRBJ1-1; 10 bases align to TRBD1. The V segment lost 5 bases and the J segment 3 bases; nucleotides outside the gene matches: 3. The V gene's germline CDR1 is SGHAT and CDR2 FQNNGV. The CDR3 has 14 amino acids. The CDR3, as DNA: TGTGCCAGCAGCCGGACAGGGGGTTACACTGAAGCTTTCTTT. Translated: CASSRTGGYTEAFF.

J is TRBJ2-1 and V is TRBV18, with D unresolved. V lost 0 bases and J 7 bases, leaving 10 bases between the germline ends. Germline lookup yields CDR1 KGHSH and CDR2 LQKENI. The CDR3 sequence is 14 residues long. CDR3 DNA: TGTGCCAGCTCACCACCACTGGTAGTTAATGAGCAGTTCTTC. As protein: CASSPPLVVNEQFF.

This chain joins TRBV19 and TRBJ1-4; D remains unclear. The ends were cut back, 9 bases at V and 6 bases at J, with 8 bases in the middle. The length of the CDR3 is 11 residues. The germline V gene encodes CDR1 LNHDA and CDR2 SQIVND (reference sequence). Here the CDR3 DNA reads TGTGCCAGCGGGGATTATGAAAAACTGTTTTTT. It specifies CASGDYEKLFF.

CDR3 sequence reads: CASSELGMVDTEAFF. Written as DNA, the CDR3 is TGTGCCAGCAGTGAACTGGGGATGGTTGACACTGAAGCTTTCTTT. The chain combines TRBV6-1 with TRBJ1-1; D not certain. CDR1 MNHNS and CDR2 SASEGT come from the germline V gene. The CDR3 length is 15 residues. The ends were cut back, 2 bases at V and 3 bases at J, with 13 bases in the middle.

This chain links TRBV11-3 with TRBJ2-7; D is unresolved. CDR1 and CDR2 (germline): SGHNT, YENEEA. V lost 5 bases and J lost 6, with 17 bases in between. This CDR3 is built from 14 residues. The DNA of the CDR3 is TGTGCCAGCAGCGAGTCGTCGGTGTCTGTCGAGCAGTACTTC. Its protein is CASSESSVSVEQYF.

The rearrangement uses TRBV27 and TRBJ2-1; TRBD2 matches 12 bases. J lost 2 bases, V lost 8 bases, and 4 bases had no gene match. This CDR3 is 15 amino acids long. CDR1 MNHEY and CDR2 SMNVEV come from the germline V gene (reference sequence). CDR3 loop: CASSLAGGTYNEQFF. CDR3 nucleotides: TGTGCCAGCTCCCTAGCGGGAGGGACCTACAATGAGCAGTTCTTC.

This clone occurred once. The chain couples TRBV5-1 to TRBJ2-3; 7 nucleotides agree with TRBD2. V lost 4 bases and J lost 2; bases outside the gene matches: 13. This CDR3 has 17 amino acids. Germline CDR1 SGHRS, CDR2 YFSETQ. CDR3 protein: CASSLLAGTTVTDTQYF. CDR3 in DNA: TGCGCCAGCAGCCTCCTAGCCGGGACTACCGTCACAGATACGCAGTATTTT. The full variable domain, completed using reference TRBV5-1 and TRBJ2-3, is KAGVTQTPRYLIKTRGQQVTLSCSPISGHRSVSWYQQTPGQGLQFLFEYFSETQRNKGNFPGRFSGRQFSNSRSEMNVSTLELGDSALYLCASSLLAGTTVTDTQYFGPGTRLTVL.

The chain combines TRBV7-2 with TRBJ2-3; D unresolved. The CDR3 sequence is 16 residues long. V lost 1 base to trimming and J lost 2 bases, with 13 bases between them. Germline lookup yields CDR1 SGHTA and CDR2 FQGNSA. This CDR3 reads CASSLGGPAITDTQYF. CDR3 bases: TGTGCCAGCAGCTTAGGAGGCCCCGCCATCACAGATACGCAGTATTTT.

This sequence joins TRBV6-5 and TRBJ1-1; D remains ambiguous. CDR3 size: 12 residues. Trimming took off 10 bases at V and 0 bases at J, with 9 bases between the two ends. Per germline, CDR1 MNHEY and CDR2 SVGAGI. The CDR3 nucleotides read TGTGCCATAGGAGGAATGAACACTGAAGCTTTCTTT. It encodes CAIGGMNTEAFF.

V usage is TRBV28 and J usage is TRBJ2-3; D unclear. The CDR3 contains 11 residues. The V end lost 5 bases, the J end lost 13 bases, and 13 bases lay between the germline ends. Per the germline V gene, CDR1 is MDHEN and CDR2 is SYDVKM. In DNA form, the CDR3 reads TGTGCCAGCAGTAGAGGCCAGGCGAAGTATTTT. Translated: CASSRGQAKYF.

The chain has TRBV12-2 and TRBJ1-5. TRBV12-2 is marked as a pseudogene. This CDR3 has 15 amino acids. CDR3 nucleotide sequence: TGTGCAAGTCGCCCCGGGGGGGGTCTCGGTCAGCCCCAGCATTTT. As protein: CASRPGGGLGQPQHF.

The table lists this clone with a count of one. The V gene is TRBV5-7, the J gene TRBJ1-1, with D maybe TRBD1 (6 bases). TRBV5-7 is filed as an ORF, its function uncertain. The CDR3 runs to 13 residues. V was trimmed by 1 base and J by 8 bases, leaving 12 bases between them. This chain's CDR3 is CASSLKGVGEAFF. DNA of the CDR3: TGTGCCAGCAGCTTGAAGGGGGTTGGCGAAGCTTTCTTT.

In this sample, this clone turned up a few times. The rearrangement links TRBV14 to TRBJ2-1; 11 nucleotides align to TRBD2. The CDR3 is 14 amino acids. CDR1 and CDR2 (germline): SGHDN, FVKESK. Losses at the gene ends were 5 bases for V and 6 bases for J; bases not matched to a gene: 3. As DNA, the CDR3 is TGTGCCAGCAGCGCGACTAGCGGGGCCAATGAGCAGTTCTTC. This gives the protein CASSATSGANEQFF.

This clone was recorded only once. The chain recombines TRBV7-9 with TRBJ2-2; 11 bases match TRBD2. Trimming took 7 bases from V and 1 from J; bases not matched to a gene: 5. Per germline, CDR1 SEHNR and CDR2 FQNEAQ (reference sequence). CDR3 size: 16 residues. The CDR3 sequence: CASTLGLAGNTGELFF. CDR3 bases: TGTGCCAGCACCCTCGGACTAGCGGGGAACACCGGGGAGCTGTTTTTT. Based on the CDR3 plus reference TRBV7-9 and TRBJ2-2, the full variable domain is DTGVSQNPRHKITKRGQNVTFRCDPISEHNRLYWYRQTLGQGPEFLTYFQNEAQLEKSRLLSDRFSAERPKGSFSTLEIQRTEQGDSAMYLCASTLGLAGNTGELFFGEGSRLTVL.

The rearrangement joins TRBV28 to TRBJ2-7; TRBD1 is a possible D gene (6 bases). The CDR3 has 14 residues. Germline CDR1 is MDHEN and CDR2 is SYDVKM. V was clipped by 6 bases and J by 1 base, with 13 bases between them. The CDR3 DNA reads TGTGCCAGCAGCCGGACAGCGAGATCCTACGAGCAGTACTTC. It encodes CASSRTARSYEQYF. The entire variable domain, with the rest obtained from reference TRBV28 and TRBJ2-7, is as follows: DVKVTQSSRYLVKRTGEKVFLECVQDMDHENMFWYRQDPGLGLRLIYFSYDVKMKEKGDIPEGYSVSREKKERFSLILESASTNQTSMYLCASSRTARSYEQYFGPGTRLTVT.

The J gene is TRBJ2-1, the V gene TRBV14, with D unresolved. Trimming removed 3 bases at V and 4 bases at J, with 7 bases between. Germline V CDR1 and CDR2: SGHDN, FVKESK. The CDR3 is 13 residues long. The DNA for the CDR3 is TGTGCCAGCAGCCAGGGGATATACAATGAGCAGTTCTTC. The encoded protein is CASSQGIYNEQFF. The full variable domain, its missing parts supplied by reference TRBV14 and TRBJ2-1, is EAGVTQFPSHSVIEKGQTVTLRCDPISGHDNLYWYRRVMGKEIKFLLHFVKESKQDESGMPNNRFLAERTGGTYSTLKVQPAELEDSGVYFCASSQGIYNEQFFGPGTRLTVL.

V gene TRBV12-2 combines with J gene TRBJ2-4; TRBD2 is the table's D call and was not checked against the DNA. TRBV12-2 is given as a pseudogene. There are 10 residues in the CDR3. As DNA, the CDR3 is TGTGCAAGTCGCTTAGGTTATCAGTACTTC. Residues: CASRLGYQYF.

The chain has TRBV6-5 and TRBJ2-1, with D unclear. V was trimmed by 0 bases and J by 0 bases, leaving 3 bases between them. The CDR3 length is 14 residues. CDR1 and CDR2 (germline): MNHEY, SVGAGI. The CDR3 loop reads CASSYSFSYNEQFF. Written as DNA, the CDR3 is TGTGCCAGCAGTTACTCTTTCTCCTACAATGAGCAGTTCTTC.

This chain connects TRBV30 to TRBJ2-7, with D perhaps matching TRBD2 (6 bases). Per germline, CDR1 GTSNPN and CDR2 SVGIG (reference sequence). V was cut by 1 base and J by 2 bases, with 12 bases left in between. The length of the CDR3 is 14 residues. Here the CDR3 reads CAWSAASETYEQYF. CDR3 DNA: TGTGCCTGGAGTGCGGCTAGCGAAACCTACGAGCAGTACTTC.

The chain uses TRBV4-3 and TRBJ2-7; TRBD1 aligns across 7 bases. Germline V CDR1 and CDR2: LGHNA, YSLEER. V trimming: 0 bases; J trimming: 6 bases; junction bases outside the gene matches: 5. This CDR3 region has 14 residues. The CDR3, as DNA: TGCGCCAGCAGCCAAGATCAGACAGGGCGCGAGCAGTACTTC. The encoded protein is CASSQDQTGREQYF.